These T cell receptor beta chains were read from a single sample in a study of memory CD4+ T cells and cytomegalovirus serostatus. Profiling relied on immunoSEQ multiplex PCR, and the TCRdb table lists in-frame clones only, not all of them. The sample contains 85,000 to 100,000 clones, about four fifths of which appear only once. Material for sequencing was memory CD4+ T cells from blood. These receptors were taken from an adult in good health and CMV-seropositive. Both conserved end residues are part of each CDR3. The D gene is left open where the match is weak. Where a row states a size, it is once, few, many or the class of an expanded clone; other rows omit it.

V	D	J	size	DNA	CDR3
TRBV2	-	TRBJ2-1	-	TGTGCCAGCAGTGGAGGCAGCTCCGACAATGAAGAGCAGTTCTTC	CASSGGSSDNEEQFF
TRBV7-6	-	TRBJ1-1	-	TGTGCCAGCAGCTTAGCGACTGATGGCCCGAACACTGAAGCTTTCTTT	CASSLATDGPNTEAFF
TRBV7-2	TRBD1	TRBJ2-5	-	TGTGCCAGCAGCACTCGGACAGGGCGTGAGTTGGAGACCCAGTACTTC	CASSTRTGRELETQYF
TRBV6-1	TRBD1	TRBJ2-3	-	TGTGCCAGCAGGAAGGGACAGGGGGTTACAGATACGCAGTATTTT	CASRKGQGVTDTQYF
TRBV5-6	-	TRBJ1-1	-	TGTGCCAGCAGCTTGGTGGGGGTGACCACTGAAGCTTTCTTT	CASSLVGVTTEAFF
TRBV7-2	-	TRBJ2-2	-	TGTGCCAGCAGCCCCCGGGGAACCGGGGAGCTGTTTTTT	CASSPRGTGELFF
TRBV4-2	TRBD1	TRBJ1-1	medium-sized	TGTGCCAGCGGCACCGGGACAGGGGTTACTGAAGCTTTCTTT	CASGTGTGVTEAFF
TRBV7-3	TRBD2	TRBJ2-1	-	TGTGCCAGCAGCTTACTAGCGGGAGGTTCCAATGAGCAGTTCTTC	CASSLLAGGSNEQFF
TRBV28	-	TRBJ2-1	once	TGTGCCAGCAGCGGGGCAGGGTGGATCAATGAGCAGTTCTTC	CASSGAGWINEQFF
TRBV6-6	TRBD1	TRBJ2-7	-	TGTGCCAGCAGACCAGGGACAGGGGGGTACGAGCAGTACTTC	CASRPGTGGYEQYF
TRBV4-2	TRBD1	TRBJ1-2	-	TGTGCCAGCAGCCAAGGGACAGGGGGCTATGGCTACACCTTC	CASSQGTGGYGYTF
TRBV6-1	-	TRBJ1-1	-	TGTGCCAGCACCCTTCTAGGCACTGAAGCTTTCTTT	CASTLLGTEAFF
TRBV18	TRBD1	TRBJ1-3	-	TGTGCCAGCTCACCATCCGCGACAGGGGCTGGAAACACCATATATTTT	CASSPSATGAGNTIYF
TRBV5-4	TRBD2	TRBJ2-3	-	TGTGCCAGCAGCTTGTCTAGCGGGACGGTCGCAGATACGCAGTATTTT	CASSLSSGTVADTQYF
TRBV10-3	-	TRBJ1-3	-	TGTGCCATCAGTGACATGAAAAGTGGAAACACCATATATTTT	CAISDMKSGNTIYF
TRBV10-3	-	TRBJ2-7	-	TGTGCCATCAGTCGACAGAGCTCCTACGAGCAGTACTTC	CAISRQSSYEQYF
TRBV4-3	-	TRBJ1-2	-	TGCGCCAGCGCCCAAGACCTTAACTATGGCTACACCTTC	CASAQDLNYGYTF
TRBV2	TRBD2	TRBJ2-1	few	TGTGCCAGCAGGGTGACGCGCGGGGGCTACAATGAGCAGTTCTTC	CASRVTRGGYNEQFF
TRBV4-1	-	TRBJ2-3	-	TGCGCCAGCAGCCAAGGTCTGGCACGTAGCACAGATACGCAGTATTTT	CASSQGLARSTDTQYF
TRBV4-1	-	TRBJ2-7	-	TGCGCCAGCAGCCATTCTTTCCGGACCTCGAAGCCCTACGAGCAGTACTTC	CASSHSFRTSKPYEQYF
TRBV11-2	TRBD1	TRBJ1-1	-	TGTGCCAGCAGCAAACGGACAGGGCCGAACACTGAAGCTTTCTTT	CASSKRTGPNTEAFF
TRBV27	TRBD1	TRBJ1-3	-	TGTGCCAGCAGCCGACAGGGGAGCTCTGGAAACACCATATATTTT	CASSRQGSSGNTIYF
TRBV18	TRBD1	TRBJ2-6	-	TGTGCCAGCTCACCAGCTAAACAGGGGTCCCACTCTGGGGCCAACGTCCTGACTTTC	CASSPAKQGSHSGANVLTF
TRBV28	TRBD1	TRBJ1-2	-	TGTGCCAGCAGTGGACAGGGGAGATTCGGAGGCTACACCTTC	CASSGQGRFGGYTF
TRBV15	TRBD1	TRBJ2-7	-	TGTGCCACCAGCAAGGGACAGAACTCCTACGAGCAGTACTTC	CATSKGQNSYEQYF
TRBV4-1	TRBD2	TRBJ2-5	-	TGCGCCAGCAGCCAAGGACTAGCGACGACCCAAGAGACCCAGTACTTC	CASSQGLATTQETQYF
TRBV10-3	TRBD2	TRBJ2-1	once	TGTGCCATCAGTGAGACCGGGACTAGCGGGATCCTCCAGAATGAGCAGTTCTTC	CAISETGTSGILQNEQFF
TRBV9	-	TRBJ1-4	-	TGTGCCAGCAGCGGAAGGGGGGGCTTCAATGAAAAACTGTTTTTT	CASSGRGGFNEKLFF
TRBV28	TRBD2	TRBJ2-1	-	TGTGCCAGCAGTTCCCTAGGGACTAGCGGGAGAGTTGGCTACAATGAGCAGTTCTTC	CASSSLGTSGRVGYNEQFF
TRBV19	-	TRBJ1-5	large	TGTGCCAGTAGTATGTGGGCCTCAGGTCAGCCCCAGCATTTT	CASSMWASGQPQHF
TRBV10-3	-	TRBJ2-3	once	TGTGCCATCAGTGAGTCCGCATGGGGGGGCGCAGATACGCAGTATTTT	CAISESAWGGADTQYF
TRBV5-1	-	TRBJ2-7	-	TGCGCCAGCAGCGCGTCGGGGACCGGATACTCCTACGAGCAGTACTTC	CASSASGTGYSYEQYF
TRBV11-2	TRBD2	TRBJ2-5	-	TGTGCCAGCAGCTTTGGGACTAGCGAAGGGCAAGAGACCCAGTACTTC	CASSFGTSEGQETQYF
TRBV15	TRBD2	TRBJ2-3	once	TGTGCCACCAGCACCGGACTAGCGGGAACCGCAGATACGCAGTATTTT	CATSTGLAGTADTQYF
TRBV10-3	TRBD1	TRBJ2-3	few	TGTGCCATCACCACGACAGGGGGGACAGATACGCAGTATTTT	CAITTTGGTDTQYF
TRBV7-8	-	TRBJ2-2	-	TGTGCCAGCAGCTGGGGACGGAACACCGGGGAGCTGTTTTTT	CASSWGRNTGELFF
TRBV14	-	TRBJ2-1	-	TGTGCCAGCAGCCAAGATCGCCCGCGTTACAATGAGCAGTTCTTC	CASSQDRPRYNEQFF
TRBV18	TRBD1	TRBJ2-7	-	TGTGCCAGCTCACCTGGGACAGGGGTGAACGAGCAGTACTTC	CASSPGTGVNEQYF
TRBV14	TRBD1	TRBJ2-5	-	TGTGCCAGCAGCCAAGTAAATTCCGGGACAGCGACCCAGTACTTC	CASSQVNSGTATQYF
TRBV28	TRBD1	TRBJ1-4	-	TGTGCCAGCTCCCAGGGGGGCCTTAATGAAAAACTGTTTTTT	CASSQGGLNEKLFF
TRBV5-1	-	TRBJ2-1	-	TGCGCCAGCAGCACCCCTAGGAGGGAGTCCGATGAGCAGTTCTTC	CASSTPRRESDEQFF
TRBV28	TRBD2	TRBJ2-1	-	TGTGCCAGCAGTTTAGGACTAGCGGGAGGATTAAACCAGTTCTTC	CASSLGLAGGLNQFF
TRBV18	TRBD1	TRBJ2-6	-	TGTGCCAGCTCACGGGACAGCTCAACTGGGGCCAACGTCCTGACTTTC	CASSRDSSTGANVLTF
TRBV20-1	-	TRBJ2-3	-	TGCAGTGCAAGGCAGGATACGCAGTATTTT	CSARQDTQYF
TRBV27	TRBD2	TRBJ2-5	-	TGTGCCAGCAGTTTACGTTCCCCTAGCGGAGAGACCCAGTACTTC	CASSLRSPSGETQYF
TRBV5-8	-	TRBJ1-1	-	TGTGCCAGCAGCCCACAGCTAAACATGAACACTGAAGCTTTCTTT	CASSPQLNMNTEAFF
TRBV28	-	TRBJ2-7	once	TGTGCCAGCAGAGGGGCGCATCTCTCCTACGAGCAGTACTTC	CASRGAHLSYEQYF
TRBV9	TRBD2	TRBJ2-1	-	TGTGCCAGCAGCGTAGCTCAGCTAGCGGGAGTATCCCCTTACAATGAGCAGTTCTTC	CASSVAQLAGVSPYNEQFF
TRBV6-1	TRBD1	TRBJ1-2	-	TGTGCCAGCAGTGAGCCCGGACAGGGGGCTACTATTGGCTACACCTTC	CASSEPGQGATIGYTF